These T cell receptor beta chains were read from a single sample in a study of early T cells in non-severe SARS-CoV-2 infection. TCRdb reprocessed the 5' RACE reads with MiXCR, giving one entry per CDR3 protein. The sample has approximately 21,000 distinct CDR3 sequences; about 5.6% are singletons. The sequencing input was whole blood. These receptor sequences come from an adult who was a healthcare worker with PCR-confirmed SARS-CoV-2 infection or an uninfected control (not recorded which). Both conserved end residues are part of each CDR3. A D gene is named only where the DNA matches it firmly. Size tells how often a clone was seen (once, few, many) or the class of an expanded clone, and some rows leave it out.

j_call | d_call | clone_size | v_call | cdr3_nt | cdr3_aa
TRBJ1-5 | - | many | TRBV7-2 | TGTGCCAGCAGCCCCAAACAGGGTTTAAGTCAGCCCCAGCATTTT | CASSPKQGLSQPQHF
TRBJ2-7 | - | - | TRBV5-1 | TGCGCCAGCAGCTTGAATCAGGACTACGAGCAGTACTTC | CASSLNQDYEQYF
TRBJ1-3 | - | - | TRBV11-3 | TGTGCCAGCAGCCCGGACTCTGGAAACACCATATATTTT | CASSPDSGNTIYF
TRBJ1-1 | TRBD1 | many | TRBV14 | TGTGCCAGCAGCCGCCACTTCGCAGGGGGCAACACTGAAGCTTTCTTT | CASSRHFAGGNTEAFF
TRBJ2-4 | TRBD2 | many | TRBV6-5 | TGTGCCAGCAGTCTAGCGGGAGGAACCAAAAACATTCAGTACTTC | CASSLAGGTKNIQYF
TRBJ1-2 | TRBD1 | few | TRBV6-2/TRBV6-3 | TGTGCCAGCAGTTCCCCTCCGGGACAGGGGGCTTATGGCTACACCTTC | CASSSPPGQGAYGYTF
TRBJ2-4 | - | few | TRBV10-1 | TGCGCCAGCAGTGAGTCTAAGGAAGGCCTAAAAAACATTCAGTACTTC | CASSESKEGLKNIQYF
TRBJ2-3 | TRBD2 | many | TRBV18 | TGTGCCAGCTCACCACCGCGGCTAGCGGAAAGCACAGATACGCAGTATTTT | CASSPPRLAESTDTQYF
TRBJ1-5 | TRBD1 | many | TRBV7-9 | TGTGCCAGCAGCTTACAGGGACAGAATCAGCCCCAGCATTTT | CASSLQGQNQPQHF
TRBJ2-7 | - | - | TRBV4-2 | TGTGCCAGCAGCCCCTCCGTAGGTACCAACTACGAGCAGTACTTC | CASSPSVGTNYEQYF
TRBJ1-1 | - | many | TRBV11-2 | TGTGCCAGCAGCTCGGCAGGGGTGAACACTGAAGCTTTCTTT | CASSSAGVNTEAFF
TRBJ1-1 | - | many | TRBV4-2 | TGTGCCAGCTGCAGGGCCCGGAACACTGAAGCTTTCTTT | CASCRARNTEAFF
TRBJ2-7 | - | many | TRBV24-1 | TGTGCCACCAGACAGGACGAGCAGTACTTC | CATRQDEQYF
TRBJ2-1 | - | many | TRBV29-1 | TGCAGCGTTGATGGCGTGGCTAGCGATGACCTGAATGAGCAGTTCTTC | CSVDGVASDDLNEQFF
TRBJ2-1 | - | many | TRBV7-8 | TGTGCCAGCAGCCTGGACCCGCTCCACAATGAGCAGTTCTTC | CASSLDPLHNEQFF
TRBJ2-7 | - | few | TRBV14 | TGTGCCAGCAGCCAAGATTGGTCAGGGGCAGGTAACGAGCAGTACTTC | CASSQDWSGAGNEQYF
TRBJ1-1 | - | few | TRBV7-9 | TGTGCCAGCAGCTTAGATGGGGTAGTAGGTGCTTTCTTT | CASSLDGVVGAFF
TRBJ2-7 | TRBD2 | many | TRBV18 | TGTGCCAGCTCACCTCTTGGGGAGGGGCGCTACGAGCAGTACTTC | CASSPLGEGRYEQYF
TRBJ2-5 | - | - | TRBV6-2/TRBV6-3 | TGTGCCAGCAGTTACCCCGAAGAGACCCAGTACTTC | CASSYPEETQYF
TRBJ1-2 | - | many | TRBV7-3 | TGTGCCAGCAGCTTAACGCATGGGGGCTATGGCTACACCTTC | CASSLTHGGYGYTF
TRBJ2-4 | TRBD1 | many | TRBV10-3 | TGTGCCATCAGTACCTCCGGGACAGATCAAAACATTCAGTACTTC | CAISTSGTDQNIQYF
TRBJ2-3 | - | few | TRBV7-8 | TGTGCCAGCAGCTTTAACAGGGCTGCAGATACGCAGTATTTT | CASSFNRAADTQYF
TRBJ2-2 | TRBD2 | many | TRBV20-1 | TGCAGTGCTAGAACACCCCCCGGGGTATCTACTAGCGGGAGGGCCGACACCGGGGAGCTGTTTTTT | CSARTPPGVSTSGRADTGELFF
TRBJ2-1 | TRBD2 | many | TRBV29-1 | TGCAGCGTTGTCCCGGTAGCGGGTTCCTACAATGAGCAGTTCTTC | CSVVPVAGSYNEQFF
TRBJ1-5 | TRBD1 | - | TRBV20-1 | TGCAGTGCCTACCCGACAGGGCACAGCAATCAGCCCCAGCATTTT | CSAYPTGHSNQPQHF
TRBJ1-1 | - | many | TRBV15 | TGTGCCACGGGGGAAAGGATTGACAGTACTGGGGACGACACTGAAGCTTTCTTT | CATGERIDSTGDDTEAFF
TRBJ2-1 | TRBD2 | - | TRBV20-1 | TGCAGTGCTAGTCCGGGGGGCAATGAGCAGTTCTTC | CSASPGGNEQFF
TRBJ2-7 | TRBD2 | - | TRBV6-6 | TGTGCCAGCAGGGGGTTAGCGGGAGGGACTACCTACGAGCAGTACTTC | CASRGLAGGTTYEQYF
TRBJ2-7 | - | many | TRBV20-1 | TGCAGTGCAAATTGGGACGCACTTAAGCCGCAGTACTTC | CSANWDALKPQYF
TRBJ1-3 | - | many | TRBV13 | TGTGCCAGCAGCTTAGGGGGTACCGGAAACACCATATATTTT | CASSLGGTGNTIYF
TRBJ1-5 | - | many | TRBV12-2 | TGTGCAAGTCGCTTAGCGTTATGGCCGGGTCAGCCCCAGCATTTT | CASRLALWPGQPQHF
TRBJ1-3 | - | - | TRBV28 | TGTGCCAGCAGTCCTCCTCTAGGAGCTGGAAACACCATATATTTT | CASSPPLGAGNTIYF
TRBJ1-6 | - | many | TRBV7-2 | TGTGCCAGCGGCGCCACACCAACTAATTCACCCCTCCACTTT | CASGATPTNSPLHF
TRBJ2-1 | - | - | TRBV13 | TGTGCCAGCAGCTTTCGGGTTTTGGAGCAGGGAACTAATGAGCAGTTCTTC | CASSFRVLEQGTNEQFF
TRBJ2-3 | TRBD1 | many | TRBV7-9 | TGTGCCAGCTCCGGACAGGGTATAGATACGCAGTATTTT | CASSGQGIDTQYF
TRBJ2-3 | TRBD2 | medium-sized | TRBV7-2 | TGTGCCAGCAGCTTAAGAGCGGGAGCGCGACCTACCACTAGCACAGATACGCAGTATTTT | CASSLRAGARPTTSTDTQYF
TRBJ2-7 | TRBD2 | few | TRBV5-5 | TGTGCCAGCAGCTCCGGGACTAGCAGCTACGAGCAGTACTTC | CASSSGTSSYEQYF
TRBJ1-4 | - | medium-sized | TRBV30 | TGTGCCTGGAGTGTACGGGGGGAAAAACTGTTTTTT | CAWSVRGEKLFF
TRBJ2-5 | TRBD2 | many | TRBV30 | TGTGCCTGGATGGGACTAGCGGGAGGGCAAGAGACCCAGTACTTC | CAWMGLAGGQETQYF